Presented here are 21 T cell receptor beta chains from one specimen sequenced in a study of vaccination and CD4 T cells after COVID-19. These receptors have no identified antigens. An Oncomine TCR Beta short-read assay was used to sequence the DNA from cultured CD4+ T cells. TCRdb analysed the PCR reads with MiXCR anew, one entry per CDR3 protein. In the table there are approximately 11,000 distinct CDR3 sequences, 44% of which are singletons. Treatment of the sample: roughly 10-day PBMC culture with coronavirus spike peptide pools or control peptides (ViraFEST assay). The sequenced sample was CD4+ T cells from blood, cultured in vitro. These receptors were obtained from a human donor who had recovered from COVID-19.

By share of the sample, this clonotype is large. This chain connects TRBV24-1 to TRBJ1-2; 11 positions match TRBD1. CDR3 length: 14 amino acids. The V and J ends lost 4 bases and 6 bases, in that order; junction bases with no gene match: 3. Germline loops: CDR1 KGHDR, CDR2 SFDVKD. CDR3 region: CATSDPGQGDGYTF. CDR3 sequence (DNA): TGTGCCACCAGTGACCCGGGACAGGGGGATGGCTACACCTTC.

This clonotype was seen more than once but under ten times. The rearrangement uses TRBV24-1 and TRBJ1-1; TRBD1 might be the D (5 bases). Per the germline V gene, CDR1 is KGHDR and CDR2 is SFDVKD. V lost 5 bases to trimming and J lost 4 bases, with 10 bases between them. The CDR3 extends over 13 amino acids. In DNA form, the CDR3 reads TGTGCCACCAGTGCGGGGGTTTCCACTGAAGCTTTCTTT. Translated, it gives CATSAGVSTEAFF.

This CDR3 reads CASSFKTGTTGELFF. CDR3 coding DNA: TGTGCCAGCAGCTTTAAAACAGGGACCACCGGGGAGCTGTTTTTT. The V call is TRBV7-2, the J call TRBJ2-2, with a weak D call TRBD1 (6 bases). The germline CDR1 and CDR2 sequences are SGHTA and FQGNSA. This CDR3 has 15 residues. Trimming removed 3 bases from V and 4 bases from J, with 12 bases in between.

This chain links TRBV12-3 or TRBV12-4 with TRBJ1-5; 7 bases map to TRBD1. The CDR3 has 14 amino acids. V lost 8 bases and J lost 3; bases outside the gene matches: 7. This CDR3 is CASGDREDNQPQHF. As DNA, the CDR3 is TGTGCCAGCGGTGACAGGGAGGACAATCAGCCCCAGCATTTT.

V and J are TRBV5-1 and TRBJ1-1; 7 bases align to TRBD1. This CDR3 is 17 amino acids long. Germline V CDR1 and CDR2: SGHRS, YFSETQ. The V gene end was trimmed by 5 bases and the J gene end by 1 base; junction bases not matched to a gene: 14. The DNA of the CDR3 is TGCGCCAGCAGTCGAAGAAACAGGGGCTTGGGGAACACTGAAGCTTTCTTT. Its translation: CASSRRNRGLGNTEAFF.

V gene TRBV6-5 combines with J gene TRBJ2-7; 7 positions agree with TRBD1. J lost 4 bases, V lost 0 bases, and 3 bases had no gene match. The germline CDR1 and CDR2 sequences are MNHEY and SVGAGI. The CDR3 loop spans 14 amino acids. Here the CDR3 DNA reads TGTGCCAGCAGTTACTCGAAACAGGGGTACGAGCAGTACTTC. This codes for CASSYSKQGYEQYF.

This clonotype was counted only a few times. The rearrangement links TRBV15 to TRBJ1-2, with D possibly being TRBD1 (5 bases). V lost 4 bases to trimming and J lost 9 bases, with 21 bases between them. The CDR3 extends over 15 amino acids. Germline CDR1 is LNHNV and CDR2 is YYDKDF (reference sequence). The CDR3 loop is CATSTSPPGGESYTF. CDR3 DNA: TGTGCCACCAGCACCTCTCCCCCTGGGGGTGAGAGCTACACCTTC.

The gene calls are TRBV19 and TRBJ1-2; D is possibly TRBD1 (6 bases). V gave up 5 bases and J gave up 3 bases, with 16 bases separating them. Germline CDR1 is LNHDA and CDR2 is SQIVND (reference sequence). CDR3 size: 15 residues. CDR3 DNA: TGTGCCAGTAGTGAAACAGGGCATCTGTACTATGGCTACACCTTC. It codes for CASSETGHLYYGYTF. Full variable domain (remainder filled in from reference TRBV19 and TRBJ1-2): DGGITQSPKYLFRKEGQNVTLSCEQNLNHDAMYWYRQDPGQGLRLIYYSQIVNDFQKGDIAEGYSVSREKKESFPLTVTSAQKNPTAFYLCASSETGHLYYGYTFGSGTRLTVV.

This chain links TRBV30 with TRBJ2-7; D gene ambiguous. Germline V lookup: CDR1 GTSNPN, CDR2 SVGIG (reference sequence). The CDR3 is 14 residues long. V lost 2 bases and J 3 bases, leaving 14 bases between the germline ends. The CDR3 reads CAWSRASKVYEQYF. DNA for the CDR3: TGTGCCTGGAGTAGGGCTTCCAAGGTCTACGAGCAGTACTTC.

The chain carries TRBV19 and TRBJ2-7; 10 bases are shared with TRBD2. The germline CDR1 and CDR2 sequences are LNHDA and SQIVND (reference sequence). V was clipped by 6 bases and J by 0 bases; unmatched bases: 2. The CDR3 extends over 14 amino acids. The CDR3 bases are TGTGCCAGTAGCGGGACTAGCGTCTCCTACGAGCAGTACTTC. It encodes CASSGTSVSYEQYF.

This clonotype was recorded once. The chain employs TRBV5-6 and TRBJ1-2; weak D call: TRBD1 (6 bases). V shed 6 bases and J shed 2 bases, with 14 bases lying between them. The CDR3 covers 14 residues. Germline loops: CDR1 SGHDT, CDR2 YYEEEE. As DNA, the CDR3 is TGTGCCAGCATCCTCGGGGGGCTCAACTATGGCTACACCTTC. Protein: CASILGGLNYGYTF.

This clonotype has a handful of counts. The chain uses TRBV6-1 and TRBJ2-3; 9 nucleotides line up with TRBD1. The CDR3 is 16 amino acids. J was trimmed by 2 bases and V by 9 bases; bases with no gene match: 12. CDR1 is MNHNS, CDR2 SASEGT, per germline. CDR3 bases: TGTGCCAGTACCCTTCCCGGGACAGGGCCCACAGATACGCAGTATTTT. Translating gives CASTLPGTGPTDTQYF.

The chain recombines TRBV27 with TRBJ1-6, with TRBD1 identical over 8 bases. J lost 9 bases, V lost 7 bases, and 8 bases had no gene match. This CDR3 has 14 amino acids. From germline, CDR1 is MNHEY and CDR2 SMNVEV (reference sequence). The CDR3 sequence is CASTYLDRGSPLHF. CDR3 DNA: TGTGCCAGCACCTACCTCGACAGGGGTTCACCCCTCCACTTT.

V and J are TRBV7-2 and TRBJ2-5; D unresolved. Germline V lookup: CDR1 SGHTA, CDR2 FQGNSA. This CDR3 has 14 residues. V lost 3 bases to trimming and J lost 2 bases, with 10 bases between them. CDR3 coding DNA: TGTGCCAGCAGCTTGGGGTCTAAACAAGAGACCCAGTACTTC. Amino acid sequence: CASSLGSKQETQYF.

This clonotype was counted between two and nine times. The chain carries TRBV30 and TRBJ1-1; D is unclear. V lost 3 bases to trimming and J lost 0 bases, with 14 bases between them. Germline assignment: CDR1 GTSNPN and CDR2 SVGIG (reference sequence). The CDR3 has 15 amino acids. CDR3 sequence (DNA): TGTGCCTGGAGCGCCTTTCTTGTACTGAACACTGAAGCTTTCTTT. Protein product: CAWSAFLVLNTEAFF. Full variable domain (remainder filled in from reference TRBV30 and TRBJ1-1): SQTIHQWPATLVQPVGSPLSLECTVEGTSNPNLYWYRQAAGRGLQLLFYSVGIGQISSEVPQNLSASRPQDRQFILSSKKLLLSDSGFYLCAWSAFLVLNTEAFFGQGTRLTVV.

In this sample, this clonotype turned up a few times. The chain employs TRBV27 and TRBJ2-5; D assignment may be TRBD1 or TRBD2 (5 bases each). The CDR3 is 13 residues long. Per germline, CDR1 MNHEY and CDR2 SMNVEV (reference sequence). Trimming took 2 bases from V and 5 from J, leaving 9 bases between them. Here the CDR3 DNA reads TGTGCCAGCAGTTTACTATGGGGGGAGACCCAGTACTTC. Translating gives CASSLLWGETQYF.

The chain has TRBV24-1 and TRBJ2-5; 7 nucleotides match TRBD2. The CDR3 runs to 13 residues. Germline values: CDR1 KGHDR, CDR2 SFDVKD. V shed 9 bases, J shed 7 bases, and the junction held 10 bases outside the gene matches. CDR3 residues: CATAERDGVTQYF. In nucleotides, the CDR3 is TGTGCCACCGCTGAGCGGGATGGAGTGACCCAGTACTTC.

The J gene is TRBJ1-4, the V gene TRBV11-2; weak D call: TRBD1 (6 bases). V was pared by 3 bases and J by 8 bases, with 16 bases between. Germline-derived CDR1 and CDR2 are SGHAT and FQNNGV. CDR3 length: 15 amino acids. CDR3 sequence reads: CASSLDRSGREKLFF. The CDR3 DNA sequence: TGTGCCAGCAGCTTGGACAGATCGGGACGGGAAAAACTGTTTTTT.

The chain couples TRBV29-1 to TRBJ2-3, with TRBD2 as a possible D gene (7 bases). Per germline, CDR1 SQVTM and CDR2 ANQGSEA. V lost 7 bases, J lost 6 bases, and 20 bases lay in between. The CDR3 covers 14 residues. The CDR3 reads CSAVRGGPTDTQYF. CDR3 DNA sequence: TGCAGCGCAGTAAGGGGGGGGCCAACCGATACGCAGTATTTT.

The rearrangement links TRBV5-4 to TRBJ2-1, with TRBD1 as a possible D gene (6 bases). V lost 1 base, J lost 7 bases, and 18 bases lay in between. The length of the CDR3 is 16 residues. Germline V gene lookup returns CDR1 SGHNT and CDR2 YYREEE (reference sequence). The CDR3 DNA is TGTGCCAGCAGCTTGTTTCTTCAGGGGCCCGCGAATGAGCAGTTCTTC. Translated: CASSLFLQGPANEQFF.

The chain links TRBV19 to TRBJ1-1; D gene unclear. The V and J ends lost 5 bases and 4 bases respectively, with 11 bases between them. The CDR3 extends over 13 amino acids. The germline gives CDR1 LNHDA, CDR2 SQIVND (reference sequence). CDR3 nucleotides: TGTGCCAGTAGTCTTGGTGACGTCACTGAAGCTTTCTTT. This codes for CASSLGDVTEAFF.